Listed below are T cell receptor beta chains from one sample, sequenced in a study of T cell responses to AZD1222 COVID-19 vaccine. Sequenced by immunoSEQ multiplex PCR; TCRdb stores in-frame clones only, minus some. This table has 95,000 to 100,000 clones, roughly nine tenths appearing once. Specimen: peripheral blood, collected on day 0 of AZD1222 vaccination. Receptors were obtained from an adult in good health. Both conserved end residues are part of each CDR3. Each record gives: J gene, V gene, D gene, clone size, CDR3 DNA, CDR3 protein. A D gene is named only where the DNA matches it firmly. Rows give clone size only sometimes, using once, few, many, or a class for an expanded clone.

TRBJ1-1 TRBV7-9 - - TGTGCCAGCAGCTTGAGCCCAGGTTTTGGGAACACTGAAGCTTTCTTT CASSLSPGFGNTEAFF
TRBJ1-3 TRBV4-2 - - TGTGCCAGCAGCCAAGATCTACCCGTGTCCTCCGGAAACACCATATATTTT CASSQDLPVSSGNTIYF
TRBJ1-2 TRBV3-1/TRBV3-2 - - TGTGCCAGCAGCCAAGAAGGAACAGCCTCGACGGGCTACACCTTC CASSQEGTASTGYTF
TRBJ2-5 TRBV5-1 - - TGCGCCAGCAGCCCCGCCCAGGAGACCCAGTACTTC CASSPAQETQYF
TRBJ2-7 TRBV4-3 TRBD1 - TGCGCCAGCAGCCAAGATAAGGGGGCGACTTACGAGCAGTACTTC CASSQDKGATYEQYF
TRBJ1-6 TRBV6-4 - once TGTGCCAGCAGCCGGGACGCGAATTCACCCCTCCACTTT CASSRDANSPLHF
TRBJ1-4 TRBV14 - - TGTGCCAGCAGCCAAGACGTGGAGACAGGACGATCTGAAAAACTGTTTTTT CASSQDVETGRSEKLFF
TRBJ1-4 TRBV4-1 TRBD1 - TGCGCCAGCAGCAACAGACAGGGGCAAACTAATGAAAAACTGTTTTTT CASSNRQGQTNEKLFF
TRBJ1-2 TRBV18 TRBD1 - TGTGCCAGCTCACCTCCGAACGCAGGGGGCCTTGGCTACACCTTC CASSPPNAGGLGYTF
TRBJ2-3 TRBV19 - few TGTGCCAGTAATACAGGGTCCGTCGGATATACGCAGTATTTT CASNTGSVGYTQYF
TRBJ2-5 TRBV2 - - TGTGCCAGCAAGAGAGGACAAGAGACCCAGTACTTC CASKRGQETQYF
TRBJ2-1 TRBV5-1 TRBD2 - TGCGCCAGCAGCTTGACTAGCGGGATTAGCTCCTACAATGAGCAGTTCTTC CASSLTSGISSYNEQFF
TRBJ2-6 TRBV6-1 TRBD1 - TGTGCCAGCAGTGTACCGGGACAGTTCTCTGGGGCCAACGTCCTGACTTTC CASSVPGQFSGANVLTF
TRBJ2-2 TRBV19 - - TGTGCCAGTACCCAGGCAGGGCTCGACACCGGGGAGCTGTTTTTT CASTQAGLDTGELFF
TRBJ1-1 TRBV27 - - TGTGCCAGCAGTACCATACAGGGACGGGGGGAGAACACTGAAGCTTTCTTT CASSTIQGRGENTEAFF
TRBJ1-5 TRBV4-1 - - TGCGCCAGCAGCCAAGATCACGGGACCGCCCATCAGCCCCAGCATTTT CASSQDHGTAHQPQHF
TRBJ1-3 TRBV19 TRBD1 - TGTGCCAGTAGTCCAGACAGGGATGGAAACACCATATATTTT CASSPDRDGNTIYF
TRBJ2-6 TRBV5-1 - - TGCGCCAGCAGCTTGGAAAGCTCTGGGGCCAACGTCCTGACTTTC CASSLESSGANVLTF
TRBJ2-7 TRBV19 - - TGTGCCAGTAGTCTCCAACTCGGGACCCTGAACGAGCAGTACTTC CASSLQLGTLNEQYF
TRBJ1-2 TRBV7-9 TRBD1 - TGTGCCACTCCGGACAGGGGGAGTTTTAACTATGGCTACACCTTC CATPDRGSFNYGYTF
TRBJ1-5 TRBV2 - - TGTGCCAGCGGGTGGGACAAGGTGCTAGGGTCCCAGCATTTT CASGWDKVLGSQHF
TRBJ2-3 TRBV24-1 TRBD2 - TGTGCCACCAGTGATGCCCAGGGACTAGCGGGAGGGCGCACAGATACGCAGTATTTT CATSDAQGLAGGRTDTQYF
TRBJ1-1 TRBV5-4 - - TGTGCCAGCAGCTTGGAGCTGGGCAAGAACACTGAAGCTTTCTTT CASSLELGKNTEAFF
TRBJ2-1 TRBV7-3 - - TGTGCCGGCACCGTGCGTGAGGGTGAGCAGTTCTTC CAGTVREGEQFF
TRBJ2-7 TRBV5-1 TRBD1 once TGCGCCAGCAGCTTGCAGGGGACAGGAGATACCTACGAGCAGTACTTC CASSLQGTGDTYEQYF
TRBJ2-7 TRBV28 TRBD2 - TGTGCCAGCCGGGCGGGAGGCTCCTTATACGAGCAGTACTTC CASRAGGSLYEQYF
TRBJ1-3 TRBV3-1/TRBV3-2 - - TGTGCCAGCAGCCAAGGTGGAAACACCATATATTTT CASSQGGNTIYF
TRBJ1-6 TRBV10-3 - - TGTGCCATCAGTGAAGGAGGAGGGAATTCACCCCTCCACTTT CAISEGGGNSPLHF
TRBJ2-7 TRBV28 TRBD1 - TGTGCCAGCAGTCAAGGACAGGGTGTCAAGCAGTACTTC CASSQGQGVKQYF
TRBJ1-1 TRBV19 - - TGTGCCAGTAGTATCGGGCAGACGAACACTGAAGCTTTCTTT CASSIGQTNTEAFF
TRBJ1-3 TRBV5-6 - - TGTGCCAGCACCCCAGCTCCGGGGGCCAGCAACACCATATATTTT CASTPAPGASNTIYF
TRBJ2-1 TRBV6-5 - - TGTGCCAGCAGCACAGGACAGGAGCAGTTCTTC CASSTGQEQFF
TRBJ1-3 TRBV7-9 TRBD1 - TGTGCCAGCAGGCCACCGGGACAGGGGGCCCTTGGAAACACCATATATTTT CASRPPGQGALGNTIYF
TRBJ1-4 TRBV4-3 - once TGCGCCAGCGGAAATGAAAAACTGTTTTTT CASGNEKLFF
TRBJ1-4 TRBV27 - - TGTGCCAGCAGCTCCGCTAATGAAAAACTGTTTTTT CASSSANEKLFF
TRBJ1-5 TRBV28 - - TGTGCCAGCCGAAACCCGGGACAAAGTCAGCCCCAGCATTTT CASRNPGQSQPQHF
TRBJ1-2 TRBV24-1 - - TGTGCCACCAGTGACTCGGGACGGAATTATGGCTACACCTTC CATSDSGRNYGYTF
TRBJ2-6 TRBV25-1 - - TGTGCCAGCAGTGAATATAGGGGCAGGCAAGCTGGGGCCAACGTCCTGACTTTC CASSEYRGRQAGANVLTF
TRBJ1-1 TRBV20-1 - - TGCAGTGTACTACCTAAAGCTTTCTTT CSVLPKAFF
TRBJ2-3 TRBV11-3 - - TGTGCCAGCAGCGCAGGGGCGGGGCAGAATACGCAGTATTTT CASSAGAGQNTQYF
TRBJ2-1 TRBV12-3/TRBV12-4 - once TGTGCCAGCAGTGAACCCAATGTCGAAGAGCAGTTCTTC CASSEPNVEEQFF
TRBJ2-7 TRBV7-2 - - TGTGCCAGCAGCTACGGCATGGGGAGCTTTGGAGGCGAGCAGTACTTC CASSYGMGSFGGEQYF
TRBJ2-5 TRBV5-4 - once TGTGCCAGCAGCTTGAATATCGAGACCCAGTACTTC CASSLNIETQYF
TRBJ1-4 TRBV4-2 - - TGTGCCAGCAGCCCAGGGTCGGGGTACGAAAAACTGTTTTTT CASSPGSGYEKLFF
TRBJ1-4 TRBV2 - - TGTGCCAGCAGTGAAGCGGGCGGGAATGAAAAACTGTTTTTT CASSEAGGNEKLFF
TRBJ1-2 TRBV5-3 TRBD1 once TGTGCCAGAAGCCGATTTTGGGGACAGGGGCACTATGGCTACACCTTC CARSRFWGQGHYGYTF
TRBJ2-1 TRBV4-1 - - TGCGCCAGCAGCCAAGGCGATAGCTTATCCTACAATGAGCAGTTCTTC CASSQGDSLSYNEQFF
TRBJ1-2 TRBV30 - - TGTGCCCAACCTCGGACTCCTTCGGGCTATGGCTACACCTTC CAQPRTPSGYGYTF
TRBJ2-4 TRBV29-1 TRBD2 - TGCAGCGTTCGGGAGGCACTAGCCAAAAACATTCAGTACTTC CSVREALAKNIQYF
TRBJ2-7 TRBV5-6 TRBD1 - TGTGCCAGCACTACCGGGACAGGGGGGTACGAGCAGTACTTC CASTTGTGGYEQYF
TRBJ1-6 TRBV5-8 - - TGTGCCAGCAGCTTGGAAAGCTCCTATAATTCACCCCTCCACTTT CASSLESSYNSPLHF
TRBJ1-1 TRBV5-6 TRBD1 - TGTGCCAGCAGCTTGGCCTATGGCAGGGGGATTTGGGTGACTGAAGCTTTCTTT CASSLAYGRGIWVTEAFF
TRBJ2-1 TRBV24-1 - once TGTGCCACCAGTGCGAGAGGAGGGGGGGGACATGAGCAGTTCTTC CATSARGGGGHEQFF
TRBJ2-3 TRBV28 - - TGTGCCAGCAGTTTGGGGGCTAGCATTGTCACAGATACGCAGTATTTT CASSLGASIVTDTQYF
TRBJ2-7 TRBV5-4 TRBD2 - TGTGCCAGCAGCGACCGGACTAGCGGGAGGTCCTACGAGCAGTACTTC CASSDRTSGRSYEQYF